This is a list of T cell receptor beta chains from one sample in a study of cytomegalovirus exposure and HLA in healthy donors. Sequenced by immunoSEQ multiplex PCR; TCRdb stores in-frame clones only, minus some. The sample includes approximately 140,000 clones, 61% of them seen just once. Source material: PBMCs. These receptors originate from a male donor in good health and CMV-seronegative. Both conserved end residues are part of each CDR3. A D gene is named only where the DNA matches it firmly. Some rows mark clone size as missing; the rest say once, few, many or name a class of expanded clone.

j_call,v_call,clone_size,d_call,cdr3_nt,cdr3_aa
TRBJ2-2,TRBV2,few,-,TGTGCCAGCCGGGGACTTCAAGGTTCCGGGGAGCTGTTTTTT,CASRGLQGSGELFF
TRBJ1-2,TRBV10-1,-,TRBD1,TGCGCCAGCAGTCCGGGACAGGGGATGTGTGGCTACACCTTC,CASSPGQGMCGYTF
TRBJ2-1,TRBV6-5,once,TRBD2,TGTGCCAGCAGTCTTAGCGGGGGGAATGAGGATGAGCAGTTCTTC,CASSLSGGNEDEQFF
TRBJ2-1,TRBV5-1,-,TRBD1,TGCGCCAGCAGCTTCGGACAGGGGGGTGCGGAGCAGTTCTTC,CASSFGQGGAEQFF
TRBJ2-7,TRBV7-2,-,TRBD1,TGTGCCAGCAGCTTAGTCGCAGGGGGCCCCCACGAGCAGTACTTC,CASSLVAGGPHEQYF
TRBJ1-1,TRBV9,-,-,TGTGCCAGCAGCGTAGGCAGGGGCCTGCACACTGAAGCTTTCTTT,CASSVGRGLHTEAFF
TRBJ2-7,TRBV5-5,-,TRBD1,TGTGCCAGCAGTCTCCACGGGACAGGGGACACCTACGGGCAGTACTTC,CASSLHGTGDTYGQYF
TRBJ1-6,TRBV18,-,-,TGTGCCAGCTCACCAACGTCAGGGGAAGCCTATAATTCACCCCTCCACTTT,CASSPTSGEAYNSPLHF
TRBJ2-6,TRBV5-6,-,-,TGTGCCAGCAGCTTGCCGGCTGGGGCCAACGTCCTGCCTTTC,CASSLPAGANVLPF
TRBJ1-6,TRBV6-6,-,TRBD1,TGTGCCAGCAGTACTCCCGGGACAGATAATTCACCCCCCCACTTT,CASSTPGTDNSPPHF
TRBJ1-5,TRBV11-2,few,-,TGTGCCAGCAGCTTAAATCAGCCGGGGAGCAATCAGCCCCAGCATTTT,CASSLNQPGSNQPQHF
TRBJ1-2,TRBV7-9,-,-,TGTGCCAGCAGCTTGATAATGACAGGCTATGGCTACACCTTC,CASSLIMTGYGYTF
TRBJ2-2,TRBV4-1,once,-,TGCGCCAGCAGCCAAGTGCACAGCCCGTCCGGGGAGCTGTTTTTT,CASSQVHSPSGELFF
TRBJ2-7,TRBV18,-,-,TGTGCCAGCTCACTTCAGGGTTCCTACGAGCAGTACTTC,CASSLQGSYEQYF
TRBJ2-3,TRBV15,-,-,TGTGCCACCAGCATGAAACGGGGGACCGGGGGAGATACGCAGTATTTT,CATSMKRGTGGDTQYF
TRBJ1-1,TRBV7-2,-,TRBD1,TGTGCCAGCAGCTTATTATCGGGACAGGGAAGGACTTTCTTT,CASSLLSGQGRTFF
TRBJ2-5,TRBV28,-,TRBD1,TGTGCCAGCAGGAGGGGACAGGGGGCTAAGTACTTC,CASRRGQGAKYF
TRBJ2-5,TRBV6-5,-,TRBD1,TGTGCCAGCGGAACGACAGGGGGAAGTATGGAGACCCAGTACTTC,CASGTTGGSMETQYF
TRBJ2-2,TRBV7-9,-,-,TGTGCCAGCAGACCGGACAGGAGGGCTGGGGAGCTGTTTTTT,CASRPDRRAGELFF
TRBJ2-2,TRBV2,-,TRBD1,TGTGCCAGCAGGGGGACAGCCGCGCTCACCGGGGAGCTGTTTTTT,CASRGTAALTGELFF